This T cell receptor beta chain was profiled in a study of ipilimumab plus nivolumab after autologous stem cell transplantation. Looking at the study overall: The DLBCL cohort had primary refractory and relapsed disease, with 18-month progression-free survival of approximately 87% and 28%.

Per germline, CDR1 SEHNR and CDR2 FQNEAQ (reference sequence). The CDR3 loop spans 12 amino acids. The V end lost 3 bases, the J end lost 6 bases, and 8 bases lay between the germline ends. The assay was immunoSEQ multiplex PCR, and TCRdb's table has in-frame clones only and misses some. The table has approximately 12,000 clones, around 70% seen once. Ipilimumab, 1 mg/kg, started 14 to 28 days after autologous transplant. Dosing: nivolumab 3 mg/kg IV, weeks 1, 4, 7, 10, then every two weeks to week 26. This sequence originates from a male donor with diffuse large B-cell lymphoma. The starting material was PBMCs, obtained in a trial of ipilimumab plus nivolumab as post-transplant consolidation. The chain joins TRBV7-9 to TRBJ1-2; no firm D call. The CDR3 bases are TGTGCCAGCAGCTTTGACAACGATGGCTACACCTTC. Encoded protein: CASSFDNDGYTF.